These 21 T cell receptor beta chains were sequenced from one sample in a study of T cell responses to AZD1222 COVID-19 vaccine. Using immunoSEQ multiplex PCR, the repertoire was profiled, and TCRdb retains in-frame clones only, with some absent. The data hold some 110,000 clones, with more than 80% observed a single time. Sequencing was performed on peripheral blood, taken 28 days after the second AZD1222 dose. These TCRs come from an adult who received the AZD1222 COVID-19 vaccine.

V gene TRBV2 combines with J gene TRBJ2-7; D may be TRBD2 (5 bases). The V end lost 3 bases, the J end lost 3 bases, and 12 bases lay between the germline ends. The CDR3 loop spans 14 amino acids. Germline CDR1 SNHLY, CDR2 FYNNEI. CDR3 sequence (DNA): TGTGCCAGCAGTGAGTGGCGGGTCAACTACGAGCAGTACTTC. This codes for CASSEWRVNYEQYF.

Only one count was recorded for this clone. The chain links TRBV5-6 to TRBJ1-5; 7 nucleotides agree with TRBD1. Germline loops: CDR1 SGHDT, CDR2 YYEEEE. Unmatched junction bases numbered 12, after V lost 3 bases and J lost 6 bases. This CDR3 has 16 amino acids. For the CDR3, the DNA is TGTGCCAGCAGCTCGTGGGGGGACAGCTCAATTCAGCCCCAGCATTTT. Its translation is CASSSWGDSSIQPQHF.

The V gene is TRBV10-3, the J gene TRBJ1-2, with 12 bases identical to TRBD1. Germline-derived CDR1 and CDR2 are ENHRY and SYGVKD. The CDR3 contains 16 residues. Trimming removed 8 bases from V and 6 bases from J; junction bases left unmatched: 13. CDR3 nucleotides: TGTGCCATCTCCGGGACAGGGGGCGTCTGGGGCGATGGCTACACCTTC. It specifies CAISGTGGVWGDGYTF.

V and J are TRBV30 and TRBJ1-1, with D uncertain. With 1 base removed from V and 3 bases from J, the gap between germline ends came to 3 bases. CDR1 and CDR2 from the germline V gene are GTSNPN and SVGIG (reference sequence). CDR3 length: 11 amino acids. The CDR3, as DNA: TGTGCCTGGAGTGGGGACACTGAAGCTTTCTTT. This sequence encodes CAWSGDTEAFF.

V is TRBV5-6 and J is TRBJ2-5, with 14 bases that match TRBD2. The CDR3 has 18 amino acids. J lost 0 bases, V lost 2 bases, and 6 bases had no gene match. Germline CDR1 SGHDT, CDR2 YYEEEE. CDR3 nucleotides: TGTGCCAGCAGCTTTGGACTAGCGGGGGGCAAGTACCAAGAGACCCAGTACTTC. Translated, it gives CASSFGLAGGKYQETQYF.

V gene TRBV30 combines with J gene TRBJ1-1, with D unclear. Germline CDR1 GTSNPN, CDR2 SVGIG (reference sequence). V was clipped by 4 bases and J by 0 bases, with 6 bases between them. The CDR3 sequence is 12 residues long. CDR3: CAWKVMNTEAFF. For the CDR3, the DNA is TGTGCCTGGAAAGTCATGAACACTGAAGCTTTCTTT.

This chain links TRBV30 with TRBJ1-2, with 7 bases identical to TRBD1. Trimming at V came to 2 bases and at J to 5 bases, leaving 14 bases not matched to a gene. The CDR3 loop spans 16 amino acids. CDR1 is GTSNPN and CDR2 is SVGIG in the germline V gene (reference sequence). CDR3 nucleotides: TGTGCCTGGAGTTTCTCCCTTACAGGGGCTGGGTATGGCTACACCTTC. This sequence encodes CAWSFSLTGAGYGYTF.

A note on this clone: Sequence at one end of the junction differs from germline and may be a read error. The chain combines TRBV7-9 with TRBJ1-2; TRBD1 matches 7 bases. The CDR3 sequence is 12 residues long. Germline CDR1 is SEHNR and CDR2 is FQNEAQ (reference sequence). The CDR3 sequence is CASSLDRDGYTF. The CDR3 DNA is TGTGCCAGCAGTTTAGACAGGGATGGCTACACCTTC.

This clone turned up a few times. The sample has other DNA sequences that encode this CDR3 too. The chain recombines TRBV6-5 with TRBJ1-5; tentative D call: TRBD1 (6 bases). Germline V gene sequence: CDR1 MNHEY, CDR2 SVGAGI. Trimming removed 2 bases from V and 1 base from J, with 9 bases in between. The CDR3 extends over 15 amino acids. The CDR3 here is CASSYDGTSNQPQHF. The DNA of the CDR3 is TGTGCCAGCAGTTACGACGGGACAAGCAATCAGCCCCAGCATTTT.

J is TRBJ2-5 and V is TRBV5-6, with TRBD1 matching 8 bases. CDR1 is SGHDT, CDR2 YYEEEE, per germline. The ends lost 3 bases at V and 3 bases at J; junction bases unmatched: 7. The CDR3 is 15 residues long. The CDR3 reads CASSSILTGEETQYF. The CDR3 bases are TGTGCCAGCAGCTCGATACTGACAGGGGAAGAGACCCAGTACTTC.

CDR3 amino acids: CASSLTLRTGDEKLFF. CDR3 DNA: TGTGCCAGCAGCTTAACCCTGCGGACAGGGGACGAAAAACTGTTTTTT. The chain combines TRBV7-8 with TRBJ1-4, with 9 bases that match TRBD1. In germline, CDR1 is SGHVS, CDR2 FQNEAQ. The trim removed 2 bases at V and 8 bases at J, leaving 9 bases unmatched. CDR3 length: 16 residues.

This chain connects TRBV5-1 to TRBJ2-1; tentatively, D is TRBD1 or TRBD2 (8 bases each). V gave up 3 bases and J gave up 4 bases, with 17 bases separating them. Germline V gene lookup returns CDR1 SGHRS and CDR2 YFSETQ. CDR3 length: 16 amino acids. The CDR3 nucleotides read TGCGCCAGCAGCTCCACGGGAGGGGACAGGTACAATGAGCAGTTCTTC. It specifies CASSSTGGDRYNEQFF.

The genes are TRBV10-3 and TRBJ2-6; unclear D gene. The ends were cut back, 8 bases at V and 0 bases at J, with 5 bases in the middle. CDR1 and CDR2 (germline): ENHRY, SYGVKD. CDR3 size: 13 residues. This chain's CDR3 is CAIRASGANVLTF. For the CDR3, the DNA is TGTGCCATCCGAGCCTCTGGGGCCAACGTCCTGACTTTC.

The V call is TRBV5-1, the J call TRBJ2-5; 7 bases fit TRBD2. CDR1 is SGHRS and CDR2 is YFSETQ in the germline V gene. The J segment lost 5 bases and the V segment lost 0 bases, leaving 13 bases of the junction unmatched. The CDR3 sequence is 17 residues long. The CDR3 DNA reads as TGCGCCAGCAGCTTGGAGGTTCAGGGTCAGGGAGGGGAGACCCAGTACTTC. Translating it yields CASSLEVQGQGGETQYF. The whole variable domain, remainder taken from reference TRBV5-1 and TRBJ2-5, is KAGVTQTPRYLIKTRGQQVTLSCSPISGHRSVSWYQQTPGQGLQFLFEYFSETQRNKGNFPGRFSGRQFSNSRSEMNVSTLELGDSALYLCASSLEVQGQGGETQYFGPGTRLLVL.

The rearrangement joins TRBV12-3 or TRBV12-4 to TRBJ1-4, with 7 bases matching TRBD1. J gave up 14 bases and V 1 base, and 4 bases lay outside the gene matches. The CDR3 is 12 amino acids. CDR3 sequence: CASSLEPGQLFF. In DNA form, the CDR3 reads TGTGCCAGCAGTTTAGAACCGGGACAGCTGTTTTTT.

The V gene is TRBV10-1, the J gene TRBJ2-1; TRBD2 agrees at 11 bases. Trimming took 0 bases from V and 10 from J; bases not matched to a gene: 5. The germline V gene has CDR1 WNHNN and CDR2 SYGVQD (reference sequence). The CDR3 consists of 15 residues. The CDR3 DNA is TGCGCCAGCAGTGAGTCTAGCGGGGGGGCGGTCGAGCAGTTCTTC. This encodes CASSESSGGAVEQFF.

This sequence joins TRBV2 and TRBJ1-5, with 10 bases that match TRBD1. V lost 6 bases and J lost 6; bases outside the gene matches: 8. The CDR3 length is 15 residues. The germline CDR1 and CDR2 sequences are SNHLY and FYNNEI. CDR3 protein: CASSPPGQGRQPQHF. The CDR3 coding sequence is TGTGCCAGCAGCCCTCCGGGACAGGGGCGTCAGCCCCAGCATTTT. The full variable domain, completed using reference TRBV2 and TRBJ1-5, is EPEVTQTPSHQVTQMGQEVILRCVPISNHLYFYWYRQILGQKVEFLVSFYNNEISEKSEIFDDQFSVERPDGSNFTLKIRSTKLEDSAMYFCASSPPGQGRQPQHFGDGTRLSIL.

V is TRBV15 and J is TRBJ1-3; perhaps TRBD1 as D (6 bases). The ends were cut back, 1 base at V and 6 bases at J, with 10 bases in the middle. The CDR3 loop spans 14 amino acids. From germline, CDR1 is LNHNV and CDR2 YYDKDF (reference sequence). The CDR3 DNA follows: TGTGCCACCAGCAGAGCGGCAGGGGTAAACACCATATATTTT. It encodes CATSRAAGVNTIYF.

The rearrangement joins TRBV5-1 to TRBJ1-1; a possible D gene is TRBD1 (5 bases). With 2 bases removed from V and 1 base from J, the gap between germline ends came to 9 bases. Germline values: CDR1 SGHRS, CDR2 YFSETQ. The CDR3 consists of 14 residues. CDR3 sequence: CASSFSDKNTEAFF. CDR3 coding DNA: TGCGCCAGCAGCTTTTCGGACAAGAACACTGAAGCTTTCTTT.

V usage is TRBV5-1 and J usage is TRBJ2-7, with a possible D match to TRBD2 (6 bases). V gave up 7 bases and J gave up 0 bases, with 14 bases separating them. Germline assignment: CDR1 SGHRS and CDR2 YFSETQ. The CDR3 extends over 14 amino acids. CDR3 sequence (DNA): TGCGCCAGCCGATGGGGGGACTCCTCCTACGAGCAGTACTTC. Translated, it gives CASRWGDSSYEQYF.

The chain carries TRBV6-5 and TRBJ1-5; D not certain. The CDR3 extends over 14 amino acids. V gave up 10 bases and J gave up 1 base, with 14 bases separating them. Germline assignment: CDR1 MNHEY and CDR2 SVGAGI. CDR3 nucleotide sequence: TGTGCCACCTCTAGAACGGGGAGCAATCAGCCCCAGCATTTT. This gives the protein CATSRTGSNQPQHF.